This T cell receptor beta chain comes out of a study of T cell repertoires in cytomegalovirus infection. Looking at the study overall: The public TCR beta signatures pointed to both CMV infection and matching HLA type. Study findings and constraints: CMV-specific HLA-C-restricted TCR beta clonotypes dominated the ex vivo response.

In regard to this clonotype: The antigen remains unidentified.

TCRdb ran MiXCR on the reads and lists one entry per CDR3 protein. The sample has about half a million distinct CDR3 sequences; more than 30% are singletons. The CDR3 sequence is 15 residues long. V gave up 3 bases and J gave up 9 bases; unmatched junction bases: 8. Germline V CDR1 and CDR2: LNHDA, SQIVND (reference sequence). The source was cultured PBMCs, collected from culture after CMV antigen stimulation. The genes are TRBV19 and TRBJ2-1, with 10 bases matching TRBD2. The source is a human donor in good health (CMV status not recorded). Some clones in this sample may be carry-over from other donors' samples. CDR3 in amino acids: CASSIGTSGIGEQFF. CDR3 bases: TGTGCCAGTAGTATCGGAACTAGCGGGATTGGTGAGCAGTTCTTC.